The 16 T cell receptor beta chains listed next were all sequenced from one sample in a study of T-cell memory formation after mild COVID-19. MiXCR, applied by TCRdb to the 5' RACE reads, yields one record per CDR3 protein. The sample comprises a few hundred thousand distinct CDR3 sequences, approximately 10% of which are singletons, and 20% to 25% rests with the top ten. The sequenced sample consisted of PBMCs or a T cell subset sorted from them (not recorded which). All receptors come from a man younger than 35 who had mild COVID-19 (a few samples of this study predate the infection). Cell type and time point are not known.

This clonotype was observed a handful of times. V usage is TRBV13 and J usage is TRBJ2-7; D perhaps matches TRBD2 (6 bases). Germline CDR1 reads PRHDT; CDR2 reads FYEKMQ (reference sequence). CDR3 length equals 14 residues. The germline V and J ends were trimmed by 5 bases and 7 bases, with 18 bases remaining between them. The CDR3 sequence: CASSTPEGRGEQYV. Here the CDR3 DNA reads TGTGCCAGCAGCACCCCGGAGGGGCGTGGAGAGCAGTACGTC.

This clonotype showed up just a few times. The V gene is TRBV4-1, the J gene TRBJ1-3; no clear D gene. The CDR3 is 14 residues long. Germline V lookup: CDR1 MGHRA, CDR2 YSYEKL. The germline V and J ends were trimmed by 2 bases and 4 bases, with 9 bases remaining between them. The DNA of the CDR3 is TGCGCCAGCAGCCAACCCGGATGGGGAAACACCATATATTTT. It encodes CASSQPGWGNTIYF.

The chain uses TRBV6-5 and TRBJ2-5; TRBD2 is a possible D gene (5 bases). The CDR3 covers 14 residues. Germline CDR1 is MNHEY and CDR2 is SVGAGI. The V and J ends lost 2 bases and 7 bases respectively, with 14 bases between them. The CDR3 bases are TGTGCCAGCAGTTACAGCGCAGCCCGGGGGACCCAGTACTTC. Amino acid sequence: CASSYSAARGTQYF.

The chain carries TRBV5-5 and TRBJ2-7, with D perhaps TRBD1 (5 bases). Trimming left V 0 bases short and J 4 bases short, with 11 bases between. This CDR3 is built from 14 residues. Germline values: CDR1 SGHKS, CDR2 YYEKEE (reference sequence). This chain's CDR3 is CASSLASGSYEQYV. In DNA form, the CDR3 reads TGTGCCAGCAGCTTGGCCTCAGGGTCGTACGAGCAGTACGTC.

The table lists this clonotype with many counts. The rearrangement links TRBV5-1 to TRBJ1-2, with D uncertain. The CDR3 runs 14 residues. Per germline, CDR1 SGHRS and CDR2 YFSETQ. The V end was cut by 0 bases, the J end by 7 bases, with 13 bases between. The CDR3 here is CASSLDTEGGGYTF. The CDR3, as DNA: TGCGCCAGCAGCTTGGACACCGAAGGAGGTGGCTACACCTTC.

This clonotype was counted between two and nine times. The chain couples TRBV7-2 to TRBJ2-7; 8 bases map to TRBD1. The CDR3 runs to 16 residues. Germline CDR1 is SGHTA and CDR2 is FQGNSA. The ends lost 4 bases at V and 3 bases at J; junction bases unmatched: 11. This CDR3 reads CASSSRQGSRNYEQYF. In nucleotides, the CDR3 is TGTGCCAGCAGCTCCAGACAGGGGAGTCGAAACTACGAGCAGTACTTC.

The chain carries TRBV4-2 and TRBJ2-6; the match to TRBD1 covers 9 bases. Germline V CDR1 and CDR2: LGHNA, YNFKEQ. V dropped 3 bases and J dropped 0; count of bases not matched to a gene: 6. The CDR3 length is 18 residues. CDR3 in amino acids: CASSHLRDRVSGANVLTF. The CDR3 nucleotides are TGTGCCAGCAGCCATCTCCGGGACAGGGTCTCTGGGGCCAACGTCCTGACTTTC.

This clonotype was observed at least ten times. This chain's CDR3 is CASSLLAGYTDTQYF. Written as DNA, the CDR3 is TGTGCCAGCAGCTTGCTAGCGGGGTACACAGATACGCAGTATTTT. The rearrangement links TRBV7-2 to TRBJ2-3; TRBD2 matches 9 bases. V shed 3 bases, J shed 2 bases, and the junction held 3 bases outside the gene matches. The CDR3 covers 15 residues. CDR1 is SGHTA, CDR2 FQGNSA, per germline.

The chain joins TRBV9 to TRBJ1-2; D uncertain. From germline, CDR1 is SGDLS and CDR2 YYNGEE. V shed 4 bases and J shed 4 bases, with 8 bases lying between them. The CDR3 extends over 12 amino acids. DNA of the CDR3: TGTGCCAGCAGCCCGCGCTTCTATGGCTACACCTTC. It specifies CASSPRFYGYTF.

This clonotype was counted ten times or more. The chain is built from TRBV6-5 and TRBJ1-2; D call uncertain. This CDR3 comprises 13 residues. The V gene's germline CDR1 is MNHEY and CDR2 SVGAGI. Deletions cut 6 bases from V and 4 bases from J, with 12 bases between. The CDR3 reads CASSQTGGYGYTF. The CDR3 nucleotides read TGTGCCAGCAGCCAGACCGGCGGCTATGGCTACACCTTC.

The chain employs TRBV5-5 and TRBJ1-5; TRBD1 might be the D (6 bases). CDR1 and CDR2 (germline): SGHKS, YYEKEE (reference sequence). CDR3 size: 16 residues. With 5 bases removed from V and 1 base from J, the gap between germline ends came to 16 bases. The CDR3 sequence is CASSPLQGGSNQPQHF. CDR3 DNA sequence: TGTGCCAGCAGTCCCCTACAGGGTGGGAGCAATCAGCCCCAGCATTTT.

The rearrangement uses TRBV7-2 and TRBJ2-1, with TRBD2 identical over 11 bases. The germline gives CDR1 SGHTA, CDR2 FQGNSA. The CDR3 totals 16 residues. V lost 5 bases, J lost 2 bases, and 5 bases stayed unmatched. CDR3 loop: CASSPSLAGAYNEQFF. The CDR3 nucleotides read TGTGCCAGCAGCCCGTCACTAGCGGGGGCCTACAATGAGCAGTTCTTC.

The sample holds a few counts of this clonotype. V and J are TRBV21-1 and TRBJ1-1. TRBV21-1 has pseudogene status. CDR3 size: 16 residues. CDR3 amino acids: CASSQQGRDGNTEAFF. The DNA of the CDR3 is TGTGCCAGCAGCCAACAGGGCCGTGACGGGAACACTGAAGCTTTCTTT.

The table lists this clonotype with many counts. The rearrangement links TRBV20-1 to TRBJ2-1; TRBD2 aligns across 12 bases. From germline, CDR1 is DFQATT and CDR2 SNEGSKA (reference sequence). The CDR3 is 15 residues long. The junction had 9 bases not matched to a gene; V was cut back by 3 bases and J by 9 bases. CDR3 in DNA: TGCAGTGCTAGTCTGGCTAGCGGGGGGGCCGCTGAGCAGTTCTTC. This gives the protein CSASLASGGAAEQFF.

The rearrangement uses TRBV6-5 and TRBJ2-7, with no clear D. Germline CDR1 and CDR2: MNHEY and SVGAGI. Trimming took 6 bases from V and 0 from J, leaving 12 bases between them. CDR3 length: 14 residues. The CDR3 nucleotides read TGTGCCAGCAGCGCGAAGACAAACTCCTACGAGCAGTACTTC. This translates into CASSAKTNSYEQYF.

V and J are TRBV5-1 and TRBJ1-2; 9 nucleotides match TRBD1. Germline CDR1 and CDR2: SGHRS and YFSETQ. The trim removed 0 bases at V and 4 bases at J, leaving 1 base unmatched. This CDR3 contains 14 residues. The CDR3 sequence is CASSLADRGYGYTF. CDR3 nucleotide sequence: TGCGCCAGCAGCTTGGCGGACAGGGGCTATGGCTACACCTTC.